A selection of T cell receptor beta chains follows, all from one sample in a study of CD8+CD57+ T cells in acquired aplastic anemia. TCRdb re-called the reads through MiXCR, storing one row per CDR3 protein. Seen here are 160,000 or so distinct CDR3 sequences, roughly 48% observed once, and the top ten hold more than 30%. The sequenced sample consisted of sorted CD4+, CD8+, or CD8+CD57+ T cells (not recorded which) from PBMCs. The source of these receptors is a human donor with aplastic anemia. Both conserved end residues are part of each CDR3. D genes are given only for firm matches. A clone size is listed for some rows: how often the clone was seen (once, few, many), or a class if it is expanded.

d_call: TRBD1; clone_size: many; j_call: TRBJ1-1; v_call: TRBV5-1; cdr3_aa: CASSLGQGSLRPEAFF; cdr3_nt: TGCGCCAGCAGCTTGGGACAGGGAAGTCTTAGGCCTGAAGCTTTCTTT
d_call: TRBD2; clone_size: many; j_call: TRBJ2-1; v_call: TRBV24-1; cdr3_aa: CATSGSGLAAYNEQFF; cdr3_nt: TGTGCCACCAGTGGCAGTGGACTAGCGGCATACAATGAGCAGTTCTTC
d_call: NA; clone_size: once; j_call: TRBJ2-7; v_call: TRBV14; cdr3_aa: CASSQAFSYEQYF; cdr3_nt: TGTGCCAGCAGCCAAGCCTTCTCCTACGAGCAGTACTTC
d_call: TRBD2; clone_size: many; j_call: TRBJ2-1; v_call: TRBV10-3; cdr3_aa: CAISPGTTPYNEQFF; cdr3_nt: TGTGCCATCAGCCCCGGGACTACTCCCTACAATGAGCAGTTCTTC
d_call: NA; clone_size: many; j_call: TRBJ1-1; v_call: TRBV4-3; cdr3_aa: CASSRDGTEAFF; cdr3_nt: TGCGCCAGCAGCCGGGACGGTACTGAAGCTTTCTTT
d_call: NA; clone_size: many; j_call: TRBJ2-2; v_call: TRBV2; cdr3_aa: CASSWGGNTGELFF; cdr3_nt: TGTGCCAGCTCCTGGGGCGGTAACACCGGGGAGCTGTTTTTT
d_call: NA; clone_size: NA; j_call: TRBJ2-7; v_call: TRBV15; cdr3_aa: CATGRDPDYEQYF; cdr3_nt: TGTGCCACCGGCAGAGATCCAGATTACGAGCAGTACTTC
d_call: NA; clone_size: NA; j_call: TRBJ2-7; v_call: TRBV29-1; cdr3_aa: CSVRDRGGLYEQYF; cdr3_nt: TGCAGCGTCCGCGACAGGGGAGGGCTCTACGAGCAGTACTTC
d_call: TRBD2; clone_size: many; j_call: TRBJ2-3; v_call: TRBV20-1; cdr3_aa: CSAIPSGSPDTQYF; cdr3_nt: TGCAGTGCTATACCTAGCGGGAGCCCAGATACGCAGTATTTT
d_call: NA; clone_size: many; j_call: TRBJ2-7; v_call: TRBV5-8; cdr3_aa: CASSFFYEQYF; cdr3_nt: TGTGCCAGCAGCTTCTTCTACGAGCAGTACTTC
d_call: NA; clone_size: NA; j_call: TRBJ2-5; v_call: TRBV14; cdr3_aa: CASSRGYRETQYF; cdr3_nt: TGTGCCAGCAGCCGAGGGTATCGAGAGACCCAGTACTTC
d_call: NA; clone_size: many; j_call: TRBJ1-1; v_call: TRBV19; cdr3_aa: CASSIEGQGNTEAFF; cdr3_nt: TGTGCCAGTAGTATCGAGGGGCAGGGGAACACTGAAGCTTTCTTT
d_call: NA; clone_size: many; j_call: TRBJ2-7; v_call: TRBV24-1; cdr3_aa: CAISQGSDYEQYF; cdr3_nt: TGTGCCATCTCCCAGGGATCGGACTACGAGCAGTACTTC
d_call: NA; clone_size: many; j_call: TRBJ1-1; v_call: TRBV12-5; cdr3_aa: CASGFGGLGRTEAFF; cdr3_nt: TGTGCTAGTGGTTTTGGGGGCCTCGGGAGGACTGAAGCTTTCTTT
d_call: NA; clone_size: many; j_call: TRBJ2-3; v_call: TRBV10-3; cdr3_aa: CAISDGGVDTQYF; cdr3_nt: TGTGCCATCAGTGACGGCGGGGTTGATACGCAGTATTTT
d_call: NA; clone_size: NA; j_call: TRBJ2-7; v_call: TRBV15; cdr3_aa: CATSRDQAAREQYF; cdr3_nt: TGTGCCACCAGCAGAGATCAGGCTGCTCGAGAGCAGTACTTC
d_call: NA; clone_size: few; j_call: TRBJ1-6; v_call: TRBV18; cdr3_aa: CASSPGTIYSPLHF; cdr3_nt: TGTGCCAGCTCACCCGGGACAATTTATTCACCCCTCCACTTT
d_call: NA; clone_size: NA; j_call: TRBJ2-7; v_call: TRBV12-2; cdr3_aa: CASRLGQVEAYEQYF; cdr3_nt: TGTGCAAGTCGCCTCGGACAGGTTGAAGCCTACGAGCAGTACTTC
d_call: NA; clone_size: NA; j_call: TRBJ2-7; v_call: TRBV7-9; cdr3_aa: CASKTGSSYEQYF; cdr3_nt: TGTGCCAGCAAAACCGGGTCTTCCTACGAGCAGTACTTC
d_call: NA; clone_size: many; j_call: TRBJ2-1; v_call: TRBV20-1; cdr3_aa: CSASYNEQFF; cdr3_nt: TGCAGTGCTAGTTACAATGAGCAGTTCTTC
d_call: NA; clone_size: NA; j_call: TRBJ1-1; v_call: TRBV25-1; cdr3_aa: CASSARADGAEAFF; cdr3_nt: TGTGCCAGCAGTGCCCGAGCGGATGGTGCTGAAGCTTTCTTT
d_call: TRBD1; clone_size: many; j_call: TRBJ1-2; v_call: TRBV2; cdr3_aa: CASSEETGDYGYTF; cdr3_nt: TGTGCCAGCAGTGAAGAGACAGGGGACTATGGCTACACCTTC
d_call: NA; clone_size: few; j_call: TRBJ1-1; v_call: TRBV15; cdr3_aa: CATSRDWDTEAFF; cdr3_nt: TGTGCCACCAGCAGAGATTGGGACACTGAAGCTTTCTTT
d_call: TRBD1; clone_size: many; j_call: TRBJ1-1; v_call: TRBV6-6; cdr3_aa: CASSYSTGSEAFF; cdr3_nt: TGTGCCAGCAGTTACTCGACAGGGAGTGAAGCTTTCTTT
d_call: NA; clone_size: NA; j_call: TRBJ2-7; v_call: TRBV20-1; cdr3_aa: CSARREGSTYEQYF; cdr3_nt: TGCAGTGCTAGAAGGGAAGGTAGTACCTACGAGCAGTACTTC
d_call: TRBD2; clone_size: many; j_call: TRBJ2-1; v_call: TRBV5-1; cdr3_aa: CASGTSGSSYNEQFF; cdr3_nt: TGCGCCAGCGGGACTAGCGGGAGCTCCTACAATGAGCAGTTCTTC
d_call: NA; clone_size: NA; j_call: TRBJ2-1; v_call: TRBV7-3; cdr3_aa: CASSLGPSNEQFF; cdr3_nt: TGTGCCAGCAGTTTGGGTCCGAGCAATGAGCAGTTCTTC
d_call: NA; clone_size: many; j_call: TRBJ2-7; v_call: TRBV7-9; cdr3_aa: CASSFGLASSYEQYF; cdr3_nt: TGTGCCAGCAGCTTTGGGCTAGCGAGCTCCTACGAGCAGTACTTC
d_call: NA; clone_size: many; j_call: TRBJ2-7; v_call: TRBV4-1; cdr3_aa: CASSHLSGGPYEQYF; cdr3_nt: TGCGCCAGCAGCCACCTTAGCGGAGGCCCCTACGAGCAGTACTTC
d_call: TRBD1; clone_size: NA; j_call: TRBJ1-6; v_call: TRBV19; cdr3_aa: CASSMGTGDWALHF; cdr3_nt: TGTGCCAGTAGTATGGGGACAGGAGATTGGGCCCTCCACTTT
d_call: NA; clone_size: many; j_call: TRBJ1-2; v_call: TRBV30; cdr3_aa: CAWGAGDGYTF; cdr3_nt: TGTGCCTGGGGAGCAGGAGATGGCTACACCTTC
d_call: NA; clone_size: few; j_call: TRBJ2-3; v_call: TRBV6-2/TRBV6-3; cdr3_aa: CASSYSRGVPTDTQYF; cdr3_nt: TGTGCCAGCAGTTACTCGCGCGGGGTACCCACAGATACGCAGTATTTT
d_call: TRBD2; clone_size: NA; j_call: TRBJ2-3; v_call: TRBV3-1; cdr3_aa: CASSPGLAGGPRGDTQYF; cdr3_nt: TGTGCCAGCAGCCCCGGACTAGCGGGAGGGCCCAGGGGAGATACGCAGTATTTT
d_call: NA; clone_size: many; j_call: TRBJ2-1; v_call: TRBV10-1; cdr3_aa: CASSLGLGTGEQFF; cdr3_nt: TGCGCCAGCAGCCTGGGACTGGGAACCGGTGAGCAGTTCTTC
d_call: NA; clone_size: NA; j_call: TRBJ1-1; v_call: TRBV2; cdr3_aa: CASAGTLLNTEAFF; cdr3_nt: TGTGCCAGCGCAGGGACGTTATTGAACACTGAAGCTTTCTTT
d_call: TRBD2; clone_size: NA; j_call: TRBJ2-1; v_call: TRBV5-1; cdr3_aa: CASSPLGGRNEQFF; cdr3_nt: TGCGCCAGCAGCCCATTGGGGGGGAGGAATGAGCAGTTCTTC
d_call: NA; clone_size: many; j_call: TRBJ1-1; v_call: TRBV19; cdr3_aa: CASSILVNTEAFF; cdr3_nt: TGTGCCAGTAGTATATTAGTGAACACTGAAGCTTTCTTT
d_call: NA; clone_size: NA; j_call: TRBJ2-2; v_call: TRBV19; cdr3_aa: CASSMDGNTGELFF; cdr3_nt: TGTGCCAGTAGTATGGACGGGAACACCGGGGAGCTGTTTTTT
d_call: NA; clone_size: NA; j_call: TRBJ2-7; v_call: TRBV25-1; cdr3_aa: CASSELGNPSEQYF; cdr3_nt: TGTGCCAGCAGTGAACTCGGCAATCCGTCCGAGCAGTACTTC
d_call: NA; clone_size: many; j_call: TRBJ1-1; v_call: TRBV5-1; cdr3_aa: CASSLEGNTEAFF; cdr3_nt: TGCGCCAGCAGCTTGGAAGGGAACACTGAAGCTTTCTTT
d_call: TRBD1; clone_size: NA; j_call: TRBJ2-1; v_call: TRBV29-1; cdr3_aa: CSVTGTGGNEQFF; cdr3_nt: TGCAGCGTCACCGGGACAGGGGGCAATGAGCAGTTCTTC
d_call: TRBD2; clone_size: NA; j_call: TRBJ2-5; v_call: TRBV3-1; cdr3_aa: CASSLGLAVVQETQYF; cdr3_nt: TGTGCCAGCAGCCTCGGACTAGCGGTAGTCCAAGAGACCCAGTACTTC
d_call: NA; clone_size: NA; j_call: TRBJ1-2; v_call: TRBV20-1; cdr3_aa: CSALPGGNNYGYTF; cdr3_nt: TGCAGTGCTCTCCCCGGCGGAAACAACTATGGCTACACCTTC
d_call: TRBD1; clone_size: NA; j_call: TRBJ2-1; v_call: TRBV29-1; cdr3_aa: CSVRQGTPEQFF; cdr3_nt: TGCAGCGTGAGACAGGGGACTCCTGAGCAGTTCTTC
d_call: NA; clone_size: many; j_call: TRBJ2-7; v_call: TRBV12-3/TRBV12-4; cdr3_aa: CASSLAWGSYEQYF; cdr3_nt: TGTGCCAGCAGTTTAGCATGGGGTTCCTACGAGCAGTACTTC
d_call: NA; clone_size: NA; j_call: TRBJ1-3; v_call: TRBV24-1; cdr3_aa: CATSDSRSSGNTIYF; cdr3_nt: TGTGCCACCAGTGATTCACGGAGCTCTGGAAACACCATATATTTT
d_call: NA; clone_size: NA; j_call: TRBJ2-2; v_call: TRBV11-2; cdr3_aa: CASSLVRQARTNTGELFF; cdr3_nt: TGTGCCAGCAGCTTAGTCCGGCAGGCGCGTACTAACACCGGGGAGCTGTTTTTT
d_call: NA; clone_size: once; j_call: TRBJ2-5; v_call: TRBV7-9; cdr3_aa: CASSLAAGPQETQYF; cdr3_nt: TGTGCCAGCAGCTTAGCCGCGGGTCCCCAAGAGACCCAGTACTTC
d_call: NA; clone_size: many; j_call: TRBJ2-5; v_call: TRBV7-9; cdr3_aa: CAGTGIQETQYF; cdr3_nt: TGTGCCGGAACAGGGATCCAAGAGACCCAGTACTTC
d_call: NA; clone_size: NA; j_call: TRBJ1-1; v_call: TRBV2; cdr3_aa: CASSLQGSLVGTEAFF; cdr3_nt: TGTGCCAGCAGTCTACAGGGATCTCTCGTGGGCACTGAAGCTTTCTTT
d_call: TRBD1; clone_size: NA; j_call: TRBJ2-2; v_call: TRBV5-6; cdr3_aa: CASSDNRGNTGELFF; cdr3_nt: TGTGCCAGCAGCGATAACAGGGGGAACACCGGGGAGCTGTTTTTT
d_call: TRBD1; clone_size: NA; j_call: TRBJ2-2; v_call: TRBV9; cdr3_aa: CASSATGAVTGELFF; cdr3_nt: TGTGCCAGCAGCGCGACAGGGGCGGTGACCGGGGAGCTGTTTTTT
d_call: TRBD1; clone_size: NA; j_call: TRBJ2-1; v_call: TRBV20-1; cdr3_aa: CSARQRTGVGEQFF; cdr3_nt: TGCAGTGCTAGACAAAGGACAGGGGTGGGAGAGCAGTTCTTC
d_call: TRBD1; clone_size: NA; j_call: TRBJ1-2; v_call: TRBV2; cdr3_aa: CASGDSLGIYGYTF; cdr3_nt: TGTGCCAGCGGGGACAGCTTGGGGATTTATGGCTACACCTTC
d_call: TRBD1; clone_size: NA; j_call: TRBJ1-5; v_call: TRBV30; cdr3_aa: CAWRETGGGQPQHF; cdr3_nt: TGTGCCTGGAGGGAAACAGGGGGTGGGCAGCCCCAGCATTTT
d_call: NA; clone_size: NA; j_call: TRBJ2-3; v_call: TRBV25-1; cdr3_aa: CASSQGEGKDTQYF; cdr3_nt: TGTGCCAGCAGTCAAGGTGAGGGTAAAGATACGCAGTATTTT
d_call: NA; clone_size: few; j_call: TRBJ2-1; v_call: TRBV24-1; cdr3_aa: CATSEDWGREEYNEQFF; cdr3_nt: TGTGCCACCAGTGAGGACTGGGGCAGGGAGGAGTACAATGAGCAGTTCTTC
d_call: NA; clone_size: NA; j_call: TRBJ2-5; v_call: TRBV15; cdr3_aa: CATSRAPTGTETQYF; cdr3_nt: TGTGCCACCAGCAGAGCCCCGACAGGCACAGAGACCCAGTACTTC
d_call: TRBD2; clone_size: NA; j_call: TRBJ2-3; v_call: TRBV2; cdr3_aa: CASSATSGGANTQYF; cdr3_nt: TGTGCCAGCAGTGCTACTAGCGGGGGAGCTAATACGCAGTATTTT